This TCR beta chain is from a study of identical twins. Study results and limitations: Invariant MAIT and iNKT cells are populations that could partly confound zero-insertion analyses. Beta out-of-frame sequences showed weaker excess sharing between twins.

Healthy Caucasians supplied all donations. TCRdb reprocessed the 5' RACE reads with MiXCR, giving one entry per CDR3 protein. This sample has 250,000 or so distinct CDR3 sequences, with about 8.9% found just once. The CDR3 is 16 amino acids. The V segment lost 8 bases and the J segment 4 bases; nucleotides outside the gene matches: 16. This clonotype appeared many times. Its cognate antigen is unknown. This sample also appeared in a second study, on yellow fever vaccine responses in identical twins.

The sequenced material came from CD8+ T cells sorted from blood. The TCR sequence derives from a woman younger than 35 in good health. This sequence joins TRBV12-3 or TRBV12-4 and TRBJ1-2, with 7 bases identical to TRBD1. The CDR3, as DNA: TGTGCCAGCCCAGTTCCCGGGGAGGGGGCTTTCTATGGCTACACCTTC. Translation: CASPVPGEGAFYGYTF.